This T cell receptor beta chain came from a study of CD8 T cells in ankylosing spondylitis. Notes on the study in general: Matched synovial fluid from ankylosing spondylitis patients was reported to be enriched for disease-linked clones. Those disease-linked clones were CD8+; they were also relatively rare in peripheral blood. It appeared that ankylosing spondylitis blood was characterized by a TCR beta motif of about 8 highly homologous variants.

On this clonotype itself: Its antigen is unidentified.

TCRdb fed the 5' RACE reads into MiXCR, producing one record per CDR3 protein. The sample lists about 340,000 distinct CDR3 sequences; approximately 15% were seen once. CDR3 length: 16 amino acids. Germline CDR1 and CDR2: MGHRA and YSYEKL. Between the trimmed V and J ends, which lost 4 bases and 0 bases, there was a span of 10 bases. The sequence came from a male donor with ankylosing spondylitis or in good health (not recorded which). The specimen sequenced was blood, either unsorted or a sorted T cell fraction (not recorded which). This rearrangement joins TRBV4-1 to TRBJ2-6; no reliable D call. The CDR3 nucleotides read TGCGCCAGCAGCCCTTTACAGCGCTCTGGGGCCAACGTCCTGACTTTC. It specifies CASSPLQRSGANVLTF.